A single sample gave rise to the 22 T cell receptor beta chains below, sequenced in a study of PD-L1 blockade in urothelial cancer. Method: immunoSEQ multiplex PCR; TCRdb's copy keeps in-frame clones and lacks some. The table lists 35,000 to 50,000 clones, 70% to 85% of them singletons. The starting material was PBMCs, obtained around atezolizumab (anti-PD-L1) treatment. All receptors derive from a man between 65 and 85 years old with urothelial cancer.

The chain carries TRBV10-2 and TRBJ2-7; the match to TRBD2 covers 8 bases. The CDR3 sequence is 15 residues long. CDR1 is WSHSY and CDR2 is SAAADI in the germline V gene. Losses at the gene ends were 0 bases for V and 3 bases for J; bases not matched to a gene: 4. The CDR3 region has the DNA TGCGCCAGCAGTGAGTCCGGGACTAGTAACTACGAGCAGTACTTC. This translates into CASSESGTSNYEQYF.

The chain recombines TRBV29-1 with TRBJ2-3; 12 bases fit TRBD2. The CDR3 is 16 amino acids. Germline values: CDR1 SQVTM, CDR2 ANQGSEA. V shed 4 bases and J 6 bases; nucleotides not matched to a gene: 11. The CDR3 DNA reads TGCAGCGTTGGAGCAGGACTAGCGGGACCCCAGGATACGCAGTATTTT. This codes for CSVGAGLAGPQDTQYF.

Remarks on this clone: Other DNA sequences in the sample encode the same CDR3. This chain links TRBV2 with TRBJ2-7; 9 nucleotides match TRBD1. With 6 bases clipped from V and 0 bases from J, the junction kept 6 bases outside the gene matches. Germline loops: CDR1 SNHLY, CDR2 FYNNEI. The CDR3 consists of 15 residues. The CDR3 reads CASRSGTGSSYEQYF. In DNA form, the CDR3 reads TGTGCCAGCAGATCCGGGACAGGGAGCTCCTACGAGCAGTACTTC.

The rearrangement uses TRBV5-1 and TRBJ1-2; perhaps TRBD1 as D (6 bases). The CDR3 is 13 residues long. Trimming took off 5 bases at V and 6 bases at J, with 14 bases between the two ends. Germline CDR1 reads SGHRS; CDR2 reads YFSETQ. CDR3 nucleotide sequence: TGCGCCAGCAGTACAGGGATGAAGGATGGCTACACCTTC. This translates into CASSTGMKDGYTF.

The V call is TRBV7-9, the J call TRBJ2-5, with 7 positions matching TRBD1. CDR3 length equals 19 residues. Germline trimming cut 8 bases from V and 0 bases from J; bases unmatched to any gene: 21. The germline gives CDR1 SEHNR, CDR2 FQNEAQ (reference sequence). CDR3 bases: TGTGCCAGCGGGAGAAGGGGGCGGCTAAACGCAGATTACCAAGAGACCCAGTACTTC. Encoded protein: CASGRRGRLNADYQETQYF.

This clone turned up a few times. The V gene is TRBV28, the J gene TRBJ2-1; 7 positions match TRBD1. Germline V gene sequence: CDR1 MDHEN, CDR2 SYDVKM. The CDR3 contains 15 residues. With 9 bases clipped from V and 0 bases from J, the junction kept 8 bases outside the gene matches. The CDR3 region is CASHRGLSSYNEQFF. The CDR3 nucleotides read TGTGCCAGTCACAGGGGCCTGAGCTCCTACAATGAGCAGTTCTTC.

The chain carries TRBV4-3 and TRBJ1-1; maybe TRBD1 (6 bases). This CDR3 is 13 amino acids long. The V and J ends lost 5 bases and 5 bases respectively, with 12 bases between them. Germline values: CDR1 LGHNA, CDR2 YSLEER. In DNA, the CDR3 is TGCGCCAGCAGCACACGGACAGCTACTGAAGCTTTCTTT. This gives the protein CASSTRTATEAFF.

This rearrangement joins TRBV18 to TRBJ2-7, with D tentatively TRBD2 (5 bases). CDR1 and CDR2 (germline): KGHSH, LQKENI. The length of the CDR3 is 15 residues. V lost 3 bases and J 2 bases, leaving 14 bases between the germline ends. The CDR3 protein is CASSPGMTGTYEQYF. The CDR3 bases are TGTGCCAGCTCACCGGGGATGACGGGGACCTACGAGCAGTACTTC. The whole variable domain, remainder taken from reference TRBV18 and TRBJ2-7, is NAGVMQNPRHLVRRRGQEARLRCSPMKGHSHVYWYRQLPEEGLKFMVYLQKENIIDESGMPKERFSAEFPKEGPSILRIQQVVRGDSAAYFCASSPGMTGTYEQYFGPGTRLTVT.

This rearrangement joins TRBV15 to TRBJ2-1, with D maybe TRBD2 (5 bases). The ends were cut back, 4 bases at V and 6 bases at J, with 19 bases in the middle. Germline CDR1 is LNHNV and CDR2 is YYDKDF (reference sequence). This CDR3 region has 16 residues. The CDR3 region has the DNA TGTGCCACCAGCACGATTGGCGGGCGGGCCATCAATGAGCAGTTCTTC. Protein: CATSTIGGRAINEQFF.

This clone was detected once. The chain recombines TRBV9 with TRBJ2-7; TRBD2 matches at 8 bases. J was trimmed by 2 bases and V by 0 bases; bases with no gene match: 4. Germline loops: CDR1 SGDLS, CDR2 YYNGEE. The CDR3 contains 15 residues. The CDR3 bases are TGTGCCAGCAGCGTAGGAAGCGGGAGAACCTACGAGCAGTACTTC. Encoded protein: CASSVGSGRTYEQYF.

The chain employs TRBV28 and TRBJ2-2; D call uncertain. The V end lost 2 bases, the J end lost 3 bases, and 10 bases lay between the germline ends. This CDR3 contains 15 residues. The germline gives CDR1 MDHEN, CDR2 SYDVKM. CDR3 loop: CASSLGQIYTGELFF. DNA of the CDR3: TGTGCCAGCAGTTTAGGGCAGATCTACACCGGGGAGCTGTTTTTT.

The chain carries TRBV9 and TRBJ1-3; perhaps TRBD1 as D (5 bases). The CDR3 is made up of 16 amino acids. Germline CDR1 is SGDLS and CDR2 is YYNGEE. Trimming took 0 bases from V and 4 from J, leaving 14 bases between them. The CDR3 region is CASSVESRVVGNTIYF. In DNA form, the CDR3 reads TGTGCCAGCAGCGTAGAGTCCAGGGTTGTAGGAAACACCATATATTTT.

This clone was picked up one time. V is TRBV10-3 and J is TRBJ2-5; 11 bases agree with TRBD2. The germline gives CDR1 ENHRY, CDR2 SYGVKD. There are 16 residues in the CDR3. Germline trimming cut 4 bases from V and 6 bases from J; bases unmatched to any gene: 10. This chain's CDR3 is CAISAASGRTGKTQYF. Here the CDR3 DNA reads TGTGCCATCAGTGCGGCTAGCGGGAGGACGGGAAAGACCCAGTACTTC.

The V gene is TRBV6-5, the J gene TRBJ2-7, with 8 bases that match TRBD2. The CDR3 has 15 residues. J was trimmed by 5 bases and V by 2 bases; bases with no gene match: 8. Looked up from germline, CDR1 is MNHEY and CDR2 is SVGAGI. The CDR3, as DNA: TGTGCCAGCAGTTACAGGGCGGGAGGAGGCAACGAGCAGTACTTC. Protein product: CASSYRAGGGNEQYF.

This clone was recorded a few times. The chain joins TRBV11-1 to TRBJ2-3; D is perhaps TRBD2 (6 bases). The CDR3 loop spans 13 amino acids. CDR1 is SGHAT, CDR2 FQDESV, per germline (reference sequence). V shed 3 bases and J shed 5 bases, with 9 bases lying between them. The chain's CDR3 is CASSLFGGDTQYF. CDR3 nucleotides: TGTGCCAGCAGCTTGTTCGGGGGAGATACGCAGTATTTT.

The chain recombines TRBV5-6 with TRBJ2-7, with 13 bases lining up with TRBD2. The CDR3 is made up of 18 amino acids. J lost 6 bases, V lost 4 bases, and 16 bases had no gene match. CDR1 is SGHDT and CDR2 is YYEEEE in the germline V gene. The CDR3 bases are TGTGCCAGCAGCCCCCTGGGGGGGACTAGCGGGATCCTTCGCGAGCAGTACTTC. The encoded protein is CASSPLGGTSGILREQYF. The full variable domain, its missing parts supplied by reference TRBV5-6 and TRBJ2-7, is DAGVTQSPTHLIKTRGQQVTLRCSPKSGHDTVSWYQQALGQGPQFIFQYYEEEERQRGNFPDRFSGHQFPNYSSELNVNALLLGDSALYLCASSPLGGTSGILREQYFGPGTRLTVT.

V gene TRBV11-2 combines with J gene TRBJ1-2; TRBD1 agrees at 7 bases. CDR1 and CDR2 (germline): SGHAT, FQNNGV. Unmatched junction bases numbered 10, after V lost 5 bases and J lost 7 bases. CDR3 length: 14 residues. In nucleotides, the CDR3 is TGTGCCAGCAGCCCTACAGGGGATTCGGCTGGCTACACCTTC. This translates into CASSPTGDSAGYTF.

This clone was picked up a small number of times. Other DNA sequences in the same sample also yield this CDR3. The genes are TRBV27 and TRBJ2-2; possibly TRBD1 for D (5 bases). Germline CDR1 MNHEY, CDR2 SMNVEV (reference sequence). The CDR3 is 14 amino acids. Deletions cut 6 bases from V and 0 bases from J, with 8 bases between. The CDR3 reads CASRGQSNTGELFF. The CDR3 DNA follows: TGTGCCAGCAGGGGGCAGTCGAACACCGGGGAGCTGTTTTTT.

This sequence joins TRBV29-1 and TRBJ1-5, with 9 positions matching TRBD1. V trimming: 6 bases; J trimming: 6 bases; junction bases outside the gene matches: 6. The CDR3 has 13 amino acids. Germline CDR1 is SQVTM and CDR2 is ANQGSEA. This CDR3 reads CSVRQGEGQPQHF. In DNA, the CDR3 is TGCAGCGTACGACAGGGGGAGGGTCAGCCCCAGCATTTT.

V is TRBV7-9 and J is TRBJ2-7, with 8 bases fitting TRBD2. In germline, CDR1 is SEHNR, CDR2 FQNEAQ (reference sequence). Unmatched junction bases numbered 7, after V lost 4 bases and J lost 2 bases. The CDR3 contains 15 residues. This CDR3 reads CASSSLRGLAYEQYF. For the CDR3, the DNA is TGTGCCAGCAGCTCTCTTAGGGGACTAGCCTACGAGCAGTACTTC. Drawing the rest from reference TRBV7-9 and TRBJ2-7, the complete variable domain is DTGVSQNPRHKITKRGQNVTFRCDPISEHNRLYWYRQTLGQGPEFLTYFQNEAQLEKSRLLSDRFSAERPKGSFSTLEIQRTEQGDSAMYLCASSSLRGLAYEQYFGPGTRLTVT.

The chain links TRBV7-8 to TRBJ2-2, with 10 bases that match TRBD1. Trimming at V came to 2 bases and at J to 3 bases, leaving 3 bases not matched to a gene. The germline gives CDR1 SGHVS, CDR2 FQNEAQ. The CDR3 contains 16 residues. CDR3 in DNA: TGTGCCAGCAGCTTACAGGGGACAGGGGACACCGGGGAGCTGTTTTTT. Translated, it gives CASSLQGTGDTGELFF.

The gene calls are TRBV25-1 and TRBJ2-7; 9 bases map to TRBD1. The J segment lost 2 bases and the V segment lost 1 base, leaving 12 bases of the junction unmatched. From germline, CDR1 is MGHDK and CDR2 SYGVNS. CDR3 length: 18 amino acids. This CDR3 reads CASSELGQGPSNPYEQYF. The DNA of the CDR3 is TGTGCCAGCAGTGAATTAGGACAGGGGCCAAGTAATCCCTACGAGCAGTACTTC.